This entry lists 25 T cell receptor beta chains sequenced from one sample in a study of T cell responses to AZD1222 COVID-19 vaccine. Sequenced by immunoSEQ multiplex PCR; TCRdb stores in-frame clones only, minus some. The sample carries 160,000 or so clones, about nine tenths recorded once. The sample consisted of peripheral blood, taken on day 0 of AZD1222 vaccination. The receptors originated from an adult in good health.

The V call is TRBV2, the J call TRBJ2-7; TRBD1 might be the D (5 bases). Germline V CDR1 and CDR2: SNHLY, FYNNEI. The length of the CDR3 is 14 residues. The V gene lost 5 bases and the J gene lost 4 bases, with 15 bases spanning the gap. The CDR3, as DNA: TGTGCCAGCAGTCCAGGGTTGGTTGGGTACGAGCAGTACTTC. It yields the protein CASSPGLVGYEQYF.

CDR3 DNA: TGTGCCAGCAGCGTCCCCGGGCACAATGAGCAGTTCTTC. Amino acids: CASSVPGHNEQFF. This chain links TRBV9 with TRBJ2-1; the D is unclear. The V end lost 2 bases, the J end lost 5 bases, and 8 bases lay between the germline ends. The CDR3 covers 13 residues. Germline V CDR1 and CDR2: SGDLS, YYNGEE.

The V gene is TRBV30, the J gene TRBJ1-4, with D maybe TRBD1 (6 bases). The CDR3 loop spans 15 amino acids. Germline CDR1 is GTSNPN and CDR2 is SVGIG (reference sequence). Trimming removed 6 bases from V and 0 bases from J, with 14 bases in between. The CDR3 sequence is CACARGAATNEKLFF. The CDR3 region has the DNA TGTGCCTGTGCGAGGGGGGCCGCAACTAATGAAAAACTGTTTTTT.

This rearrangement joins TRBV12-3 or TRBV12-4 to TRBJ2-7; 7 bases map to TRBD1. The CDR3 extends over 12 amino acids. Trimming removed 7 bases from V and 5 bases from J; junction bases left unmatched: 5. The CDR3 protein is CASNMGTDEQYF. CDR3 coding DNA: TGTGCCAGCAATATGGGGACAGACGAGCAGTACTTC.

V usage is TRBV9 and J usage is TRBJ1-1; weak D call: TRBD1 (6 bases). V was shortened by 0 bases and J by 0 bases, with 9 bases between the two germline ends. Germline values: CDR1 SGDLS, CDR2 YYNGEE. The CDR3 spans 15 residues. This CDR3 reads CASSVGGGLNTEAFF. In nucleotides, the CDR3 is TGTGCCAGCAGCGTAGGAGGGGGGCTGAACACTGAAGCTTTCTTT.

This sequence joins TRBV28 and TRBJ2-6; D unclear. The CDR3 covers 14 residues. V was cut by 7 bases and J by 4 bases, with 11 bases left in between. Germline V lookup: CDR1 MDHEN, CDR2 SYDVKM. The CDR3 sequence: CASKALGGANVLTF. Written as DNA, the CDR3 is TGTGCCAGCAAGGCCCTAGGCGGGGCCAACGTCCTGACTTTC.

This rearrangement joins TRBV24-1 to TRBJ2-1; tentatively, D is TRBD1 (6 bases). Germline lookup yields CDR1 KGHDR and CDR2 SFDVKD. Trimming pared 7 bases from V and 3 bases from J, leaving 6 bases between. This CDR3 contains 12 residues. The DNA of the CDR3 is TGTGCCACCAGGGACAGCTACAATGAGCAGTTCTTC. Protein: CATRDSYNEQFF.

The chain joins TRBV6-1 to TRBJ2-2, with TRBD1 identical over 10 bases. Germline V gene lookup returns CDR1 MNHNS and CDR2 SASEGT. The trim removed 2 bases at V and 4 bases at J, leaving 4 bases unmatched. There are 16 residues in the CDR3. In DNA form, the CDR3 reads TGTGCCAGCAGTGAATTAGGGACAGGGGTCACCGGGGAGCTGTTTTTT. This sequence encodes CASSELGTGVTGELFF.

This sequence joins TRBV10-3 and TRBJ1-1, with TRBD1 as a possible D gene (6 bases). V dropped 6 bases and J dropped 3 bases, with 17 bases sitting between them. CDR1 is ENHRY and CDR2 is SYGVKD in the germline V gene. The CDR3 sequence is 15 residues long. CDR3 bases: TGTGCCATCAGCGGGCAAGTAGGGGGGTACACTGAAGCTTTCTTT. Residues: CAISGQVGGYTEAFF.

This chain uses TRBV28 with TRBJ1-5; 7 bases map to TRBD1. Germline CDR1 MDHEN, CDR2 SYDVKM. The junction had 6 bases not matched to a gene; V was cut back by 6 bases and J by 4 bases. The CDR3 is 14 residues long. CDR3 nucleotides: TGTGCCAGCAGCCTGGGACAGAAAAATCAGCCCCAGCATTTT. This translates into CASSLGQKNQPQHF.

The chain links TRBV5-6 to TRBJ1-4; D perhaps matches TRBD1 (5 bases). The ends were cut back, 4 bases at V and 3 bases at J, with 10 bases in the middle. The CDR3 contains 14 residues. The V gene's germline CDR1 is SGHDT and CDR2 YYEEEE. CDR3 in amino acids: CASSHGAANEKLFF. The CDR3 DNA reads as TGTGCCAGCAGCCACGGGGCTGCTAATGAAAAACTGTTTTTT.

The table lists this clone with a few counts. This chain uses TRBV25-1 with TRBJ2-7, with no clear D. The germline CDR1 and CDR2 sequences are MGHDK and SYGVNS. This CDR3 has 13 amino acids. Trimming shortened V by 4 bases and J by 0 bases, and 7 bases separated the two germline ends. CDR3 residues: CASSGRSSYEQYF. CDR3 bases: TGTGCCAGCAGTGGGCGGAGCTCCTACGAGCAGTACTTC.

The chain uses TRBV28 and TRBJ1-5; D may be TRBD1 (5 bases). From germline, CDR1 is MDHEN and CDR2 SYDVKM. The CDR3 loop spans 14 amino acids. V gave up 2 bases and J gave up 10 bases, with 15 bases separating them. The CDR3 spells CASSLRGLKTPQHF. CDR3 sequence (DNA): TGTGCCAGCAGTTTACGGGGCCTAAAGACTCCCCAGCATTTT.

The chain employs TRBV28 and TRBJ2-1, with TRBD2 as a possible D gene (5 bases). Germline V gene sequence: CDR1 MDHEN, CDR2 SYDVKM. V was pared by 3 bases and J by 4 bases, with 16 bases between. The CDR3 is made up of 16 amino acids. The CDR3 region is CASSFLRRTTYNEQFF. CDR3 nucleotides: TGTGCCAGCAGTTTCCTCAGGAGGACCACATACAATGAGCAGTTCTTC.

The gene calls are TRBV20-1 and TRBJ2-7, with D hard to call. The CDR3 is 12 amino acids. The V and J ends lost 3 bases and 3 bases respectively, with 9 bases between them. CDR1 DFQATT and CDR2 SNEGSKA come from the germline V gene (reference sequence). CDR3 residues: CSASYRYYEQYF. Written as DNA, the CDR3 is TGCAGTGCTAGTTACAGATACTACGAGCAGTACTTC.

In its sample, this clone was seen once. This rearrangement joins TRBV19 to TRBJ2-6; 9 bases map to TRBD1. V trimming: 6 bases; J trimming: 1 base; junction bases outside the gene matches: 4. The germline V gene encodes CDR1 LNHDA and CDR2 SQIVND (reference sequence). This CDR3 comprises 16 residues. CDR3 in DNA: TGTGCCAGTAGGGACAGGGGATTTTCTGGGGCCAACGTCCTGACTTTC. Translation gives CASRDRGFSGANVLTF.

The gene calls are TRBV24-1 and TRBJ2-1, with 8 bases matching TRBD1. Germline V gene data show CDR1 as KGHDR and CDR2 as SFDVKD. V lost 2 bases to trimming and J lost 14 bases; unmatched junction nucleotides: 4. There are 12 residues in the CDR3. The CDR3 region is CATSDWEDREFF. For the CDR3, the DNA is TGTGCCACCAGTGATTGGGAGGACAGGGAGTTCTTC.

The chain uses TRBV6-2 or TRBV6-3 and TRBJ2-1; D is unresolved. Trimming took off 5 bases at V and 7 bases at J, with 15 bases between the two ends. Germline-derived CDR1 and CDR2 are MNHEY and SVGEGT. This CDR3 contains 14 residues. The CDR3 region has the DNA TGTGCCAGCAGTCTGGATTCTTTACTGAATGAGCAGTTCTTC. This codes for CASSLDSLLNEQFF.

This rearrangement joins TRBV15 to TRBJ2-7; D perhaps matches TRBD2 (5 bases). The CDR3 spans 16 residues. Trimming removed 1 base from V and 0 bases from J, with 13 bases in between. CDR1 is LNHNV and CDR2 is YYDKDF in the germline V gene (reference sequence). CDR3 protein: CATSRVRSTSSYEQYF. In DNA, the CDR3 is TGTGCCACCAGCAGAGTGAGGTCTACTAGCTCCTACGAGCAGTACTTC.

In DNA, the CDR3 is TGTGCCACCAGCAGGACGACCGGGACAGGGATGGAAAAACTGTTTTTT. It translates to CATSRTTGTGMEKLFF. The rearrangement joins TRBV15 to TRBJ1-4, with 9 bases aligning to TRBD1. The CDR3 consists of 16 residues. Germline V CDR1 and CDR2: LNHNV, YYDKDF (reference sequence). V lost 3 bases to trimming and J lost 8 bases; unmatched junction nucleotides: 10.

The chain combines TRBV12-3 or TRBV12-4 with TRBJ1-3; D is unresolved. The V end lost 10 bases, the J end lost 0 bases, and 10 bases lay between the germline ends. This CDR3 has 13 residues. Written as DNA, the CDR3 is TGTGCCACCGAGGCTACCTCTGGAAACACCATATATTTT. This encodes CATEATSGNTIYF.

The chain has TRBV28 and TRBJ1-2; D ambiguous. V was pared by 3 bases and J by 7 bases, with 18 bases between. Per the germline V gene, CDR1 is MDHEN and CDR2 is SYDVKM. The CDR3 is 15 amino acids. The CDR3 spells CASSLNHLLGSGYTF. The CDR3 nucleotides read TGTGCCAGCAGTTTGAACCACCTCCTAGGTAGTGGCTACACCTTC.

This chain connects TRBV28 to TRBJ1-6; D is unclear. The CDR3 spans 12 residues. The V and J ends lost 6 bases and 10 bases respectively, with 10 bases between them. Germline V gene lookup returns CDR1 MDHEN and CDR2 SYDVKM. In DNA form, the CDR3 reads TGTGCCAGCAGGTATTACCGATCACCCCTCCACTTT. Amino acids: CASRYYRSPLHF.

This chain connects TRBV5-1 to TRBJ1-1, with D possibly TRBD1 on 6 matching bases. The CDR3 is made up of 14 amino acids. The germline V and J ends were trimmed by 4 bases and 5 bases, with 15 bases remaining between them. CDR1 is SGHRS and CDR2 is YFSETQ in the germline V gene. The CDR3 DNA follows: TGCGCCAGCAGCAACACAGGGACCGGTACTGAAGCTTTCTTT. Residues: CASSNTGTGTEAFF.

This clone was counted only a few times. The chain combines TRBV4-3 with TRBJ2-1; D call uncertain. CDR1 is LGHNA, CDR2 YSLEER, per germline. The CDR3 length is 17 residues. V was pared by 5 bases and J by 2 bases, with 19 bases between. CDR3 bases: TGCGCCAGCAGCGAATTTCCTCCCGAGGCCGCCTACAATGAGCAGTTCTTC. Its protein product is CASSEFPPEAAYNEQFF.